This record looks at one T cell receptor beta chain sequence and its context. This entry is derived from a study of blood T cell repertoires in COVID-19. Authors' processing steps: Estimated nucleated cell counts came from reference gene primer amplification. Sequencing used immunoSEQ multiplex PCR; TCRdb keeps in-frame clones, though not all of them. The V and J calls and clone size come from that table; D and trimming were worked out from the DNA. The sample yields approximately 71,000 clones, 82% seen once. Germline loops: CDR1 MDHEN, CDR2 SYDVKM. This CDR3 is built from 16 residues. Trimming removed 1 base from V and 6 bases from J; junction bases left unmatched: 10.

The rearrangement joins TRBV28 to TRBJ1-1; TRBD1 aligns across 8 bases. The receptor was isolated from a woman of 80 years or more with acute or convalescent COVID-19. Input material: peripheral blood. CDR3 sequence (DNA): TGTGCCAGCAGTTTATTTGGCGGACAGGGAAACGCTGAAGCTTTCTTT. This encodes CASSLFGGQGNAEAFF.